These T cell receptor beta chains were read from a single sample in a study of beta chain features in type 1 diabetes. The protocol was immunoSEQ multiplex PCR, while the TCRdb copy is restricted to in-frame clones and leaves out a portion. The profile shows 120,000 to 150,000 clones, 10% of them singletons. Sequenced sample: naive CD4+ T cells from blood. The origin of the receptors is a man aged 18 to 30 in good health. Both conserved end residues are part of each CDR3.

v_gene: TRBV13
CDR3aa: CASSPQAPSGGNEQFF

v_gene: TRBV4-1
CDR3aa: CASSQDRGQPSTDTQYF

v_gene: TRBV7-9
CDR3aa: CASSFGLADYNEQFF

v_gene: TRBV7-8
CDR3aa: CASSLGLSYEQYF

v_gene: TRBV9
CDR3aa: CASSVEVQGWRTQYF

v_gene: TRBV7-2
CDR3aa: CASSPTSGGQYEQYF

v_gene: TRBV27
CDR3aa: CASSLSDFYNEQFF

v_gene: TRBV27
CDR3aa: CASKKAPQGIDQETQYF

v_gene: TRBV6-1
CDR3aa: CASKGGWSYNEQFF

v_gene: TRBV18
CDR3aa: CASSPPGQPSYEQYF

v_gene: TRBV4-3
CDR3aa: CASSQEGPSGGPSTDTQYF

v_gene: TRBV5-5
CDR3aa: CASSPEKGNYGYTF

v_gene: TRBV7-3
CDR3aa: CASSFPLSGANVLTF

v_gene: TRBV18
CDR3aa: CASSGQGGNTEAFF

v_gene: TRBV5-1
CDR3aa: CASSTRTGRVTDTQYF

v_gene: TRBV10-3
CDR3aa: CAISEFRGGDQPQHF

v_gene: TRBV2
CDR3aa: CASKGAPTSYEQYF

v_gene: TRBV9
CDR3aa: CASSVASGSYNYGYTF

v_gene: TRBV6-5
CDR3aa: CASSYWGLGNAGELFF

v_gene: TRBV5-1
CDR3aa: CASTSGGPLETQYF

v_gene: TRBV25-1
CDR3aa: CASSDRGLSLHF

v_gene: TRBV5-8
CDR3aa: CASSLERSFWSSYEQYF

v_gene: TRBV4-3
CDR3aa: CASSQAGQGALGYTF

v_gene: TRBV5-4
CDR3aa: CASSLDRFTEAFF

v_gene: TRBV10-3
CDR3aa: CATFSGAPDTQYF

v_gene: TRBV5-6
CDR3aa: CASSSSQGATYEQYF

v_gene: TRBV19
CDR3aa: CASSTSGTGELFF

v_gene: TRBV6-5
CDR3aa: CASRMTVDYGYTF

v_gene: TRBV28
CDR3aa: CASSLSGGRLHEQYF

v_gene: TRBV7-9
CDR3aa: CASFRERGGYTF

v_gene: TRBV29-1
CDR3aa: CSVGETGSRTDTQYF

v_gene: TRBV7-2
CDR3aa: CASSLGRRGSYEQYF

v_gene: TRBV7-9
CDR3aa: CASSPQASYGYTF

v_gene: TRBV4-1
CDR3aa: CASSLPGGVSYEQYF

v_gene: TRBV5-5
CDR3aa: CASSFLGQLAESGAGELFF

v_gene: TRBV7-9
CDR3aa: CASSPGADEKLFF

v_gene: TRBV5-6
CDR3aa: CASSLGSGETQYF

v_gene: TRBV7-2
CDR3aa: CASSLGVDTQYF

v_gene: TRBV7-2
CDR3aa: CASSPRTGPSPLHF

v_gene: TRBV6-6
CDR3aa: CASSSLVVLNTEAFF

v_gene: TRBV7-2
CDR3aa: CASSLAAKGVGSGELFF

v_gene: TRBV7-9
CDR3aa: CASSLAIDTAYNEKLFF

v_gene: TRBV21-1
CDR3aa: CASSNETGVCGYTF

v_gene: TRBV27
CDR3aa: CASSFGRGFQETQYF

v_gene: TRBV7-2
CDR3aa: CASSLLGLAGGQETQYF

v_gene: TRBV5-1
CDR3aa: CASSLAGNTGELFF